This passage covers 11 T cell receptor beta chains from one sample sequenced in a study of T cell responses to AZD1222 COVID-19 vaccine. Method: immunoSEQ multiplex PCR; TCRdb's copy keeps in-frame clones and lacks some. Of tens of thousands of clones listed, around 80% are singletons. The material was peripheral blood, obtained on day 0 of AZD1222 vaccination. The receptors stem from an adult in good health.

The chain uses TRBV27 and TRBJ1-1; D might be TRBD1 (6 bases). Trimming took off 9 bases at V and 1 base at J, with 12 bases between the two ends. Germline-derived CDR1 and CDR2 are MNHEY and SMNVEV (reference sequence). The CDR3 length is 13 residues. The CDR3 bases are TGTGCCAGTTCCGGGACACCGAACACTGAAGCTTTCTTT. As protein: CASSGTPNTEAFF.

This clone has just one count. This chain uses TRBV11-3 with TRBJ2-1, with a weak D call TRBD2 (5 bases). V shed 5 bases and J shed 8 bases, with 19 bases lying between them. CDR1 SGHNT and CDR2 YENEEA come from the germline V gene. The CDR3 runs 15 residues. The CDR3 bases are TGTGCCAGCAGCGGTTCTAGAACTAGAATCGATGAGCAGTTCTTC. It yields the protein CASSGSRTRIDEQFF.

The gene calls are TRBV5-6 and TRBJ1-5, with 9 bases matching TRBD1. This CDR3 comprises 17 residues. V lost 3 bases and J lost 3; bases outside the gene matches: 10. Germline loops: CDR1 SGHDT, CDR2 YYEEEE. The CDR3 reads CASSSGPGTGINQPQHF. CDR3 DNA: TGTGCCAGCAGCTCCGGTCCCGGGACAGGGATCAATCAGCCCCAGCATTTT.

This chain links TRBV19 with TRBJ2-5, with 12 positions matching TRBD2. Germline V gives CDR1 LNHDA, CDR2 SQIVND (reference sequence). V lost 3 bases, J lost 5 bases, and 4 bases stayed unmatched. The CDR3 loop spans 15 amino acids. CDR3 loop: CASSMQGTSGETQYF. In nucleotides, the CDR3 is TGTGCCAGTAGTATGCAGGGGACTAGCGGGGAGACCCAGTACTTC.

This clone has only a few counts. The rearrangement links TRBV11-2 to TRBJ1-6; TRBD1 aligns across 9 bases. V lost 0 bases, J lost 10 bases, and 4 bases stayed unmatched. The CDR3 has 15 residues. CDR1 is SGHAT and CDR2 is FQNNGV in the germline V gene. CDR3: CASSLEGQGASPLHF. CDR3 nucleotide sequence: TGTGCCAGCAGCTTAGAGGGACAGGGAGCGTCACCCCTCCACTTT.

The chain is built from TRBV2 and TRBJ2-2, with 9 bases matching TRBD1. The CDR3 extends over 14 amino acids. V was clipped by 7 bases and J by 5 bases; unmatched bases: 5. Germline loops: CDR1 SNHLY, CDR2 FYNNEI. The CDR3 nucleotides are TGTGCCAGCACTGGGACAGGGTTGACCGGGGAGCTGTTTTTT. As protein: CASTGTGLTGELFF.

The gene calls are TRBV12-3 or TRBV12-4 and TRBJ1-2; 7 bases are shared with TRBD1. V lost 5 bases to trimming and J lost 5 bases; unmatched junction nucleotides: 5. The CDR3 runs to 13 residues. The DNA of the CDR3 is TGTGCCAGCAGTACAGGGGTAAAGTATGGCTACACCTTC. Residues: CASSTGVKYGYTF.

This chain links TRBV6-5 with TRBJ2-7, with 8 bases aligning to TRBD1. Germline V gene data show CDR1 as MNHEY and CDR2 as SVGAGI. The CDR3 length is 15 residues. Trimming removed 7 bases from V and 4 bases from J; junction bases left unmatched: 12. In nucleotides, the CDR3 is TGTGCCAGCATTTATTCAGACAGGGGCGGATACGAGCAGTACTTC. Its protein product is CASIYSDRGGYEQYF.

The chain links TRBV7-8 to TRBJ1-1; tentatively, D is TRBD1 (5 bases). CDR1 and CDR2 from the germline V gene are SGHVS and FQNEAQ. V lost 5 bases and J lost 11, with 21 bases in between. This CDR3 contains 14 residues. CDR3 DNA sequence: TGTGCCAGCAGCCCCGGGACGACCCCAGGGAACGCTTTCTTT. Translating it yields CASSPGTTPGNAFF.

This clone occurred a few times. The chain uses TRBV7-6 and TRBJ1-2; no definite D call. Germline CDR1 is SGHVS and CDR2 is FNYEAQ. V gave up 7 bases and J gave up 1 base, with 10 bases separating them. The CDR3 covers 13 residues. The CDR3 loop reads CASTANSNYGYTF. The CDR3 nucleotides are TGTGCCAGCACAGCTAACAGTAACTATGGCTACACCTTC.

This clone was detected a few times. The J gene is TRBJ1-3, the V gene TRBV5-5; unclear D gene. Germline CDR1 and CDR2: SGHKS and YYEKEE (reference sequence). Trimming cost V 2 bases and J 7 bases, with 7 bases left between them. CDR3 size: 12 residues. As DNA, the CDR3 is TGTGCCAGCAGCTTAGGTGGGAACACCATATATTTT. Amino acid sequence: CASSLGGNTIYF. The full variable domain, completed using reference TRBV5-5 and TRBJ1-3, is DAGVTQSPTHLIKTRGQQVTLRCSPISGHKSVSWYQQVLGQGPQFIFQYYEKEERGRGNFPDRFSARQFPNYSSELNVNALLLGDSALYLCASSLGGNTIYFGEGSWLTVV.